Below are 23 T cell receptor beta chains sequenced from a single sample in a study of blood T cell repertoires in COVID-19. The method was immunoSEQ multiplex PCR; TCRdb's version includes in-frame clones alone and lacks a portion of them. The sample shows some 72,000 clones, around nine tenths of them seen only once. Sequences were obtained from peripheral blood. These receptors were obtained from a man aged 45 to 65 with active or convalescent COVID-19.

The V call is TRBV15, the J call TRBJ1-5; 9 nucleotides align to TRBD1. The V gene end was trimmed by 1 base and the J gene end by 7 bases; junction bases not matched to a gene: 2. This CDR3 has 14 amino acids. CDR1 LNHNV and CDR2 YYDKDF come from the germline V gene (reference sequence). CDR3: CATSRGQGEQPQHF. The CDR3 DNA follows: TGTGCCACCAGCAGAGGACAGGGGGAACAGCCCCAGCATTTT.

V is TRBV7-8 and J is TRBJ2-4; 11 bases are a match to TRBD1. The germline V gene has CDR1 SGHVS and CDR2 FQNEAQ. The CDR3 has 15 amino acids. The trim removed 5 bases at V and 7 bases at J, leaving 7 bases unmatched. The CDR3 sequence is CASSPGQGARNIQYF. As DNA, the CDR3 is TGTGCCAGCAGCCCCGGACAGGGGGCGAGGAACATTCAGTACTTC. Full variable domain (remainder filled in from reference TRBV7-8 and TRBJ2-4): GAGVSQSPRYKVAKRGQDVALRCDPISGHVSLFWYQQALGQGPEFLTYFQNEAQLDKSGLPSDRFFAERPEGSVSTLKIQRTQQEDSAVYLCASSPGQGARNIQYFGAGTRLSVL.

The chain has TRBV6-1 and TRBJ1-2; TRBD1 agrees at 7 bases. J lost 5 bases, V lost 3 bases, and 0 bases had no gene match. CDR3 length equals 12 residues. Germline CDR1 is MNHNS and CDR2 is SASEGT. CDR3 protein: CASSDRGYGYTF. The CDR3, as DNA: TGTGCCAGCAGTGACAGGGGGTATGGCTACACCTTC.

The chain uses TRBV25-1 and TRBJ2-3; D perhaps matches TRBD1 (6 bases). CDR1 is MGHDK, CDR2 SYGVNS, per germline. The CDR3 sequence is 15 residues long. V was trimmed by 3 bases and J by 1 base, leaving 11 bases between them. CDR3 DNA sequence: TGTGCCAGCAGTGATTGGGACACAGGCACAGATACGCAGTATTTT. It translates to CASSDWDTGTDTQYF.

The rearrangement uses TRBV27 and TRBJ2-5, with D possibly matching TRBD2 (6 bases). The CDR3 has 14 amino acids. Trimming cost V 3 bases and J 6 bases, with 14 bases left between them. Looked up from germline, CDR1 is MNHEY and CDR2 is SMNVEV (reference sequence). CDR3 in DNA: TGTGCCAGCAGTTTTGGGGGGAGGCTCCAGACCCAGTACTTC. It codes for CASSFGGRLQTQYF.

The V and J genes are TRBV6-6 and TRBJ1-2, with unresolved D. The CDR3 length is 14 residues. The V end lost 2 bases, the J end lost 0 bases, and 7 bases lay between the germline ends. Germline loops: CDR1 MNHNY, CDR2 SVGAGI (reference sequence). Written as DNA, the CDR3 is TGTGCCAGCAGTTACGACACCGCTAACTATGGCTACACCTTC. This sequence encodes CASSYDTANYGYTF.

This chain joins TRBV24-1 and TRBJ1-2; weak D call: TRBD1 (6 bases). Trimming took 4 bases from V and 6 from J, leaving 20 bases between them. This CDR3 spans 16 amino acids. Germline V CDR1 and CDR2: KGHDR, SFDVKD. The CDR3 sequence is CATSDPHRGAADGYTF. DNA of the CDR3: TGTGCCACCAGTGACCCGCACCGGGGGGCAGCTGATGGCTACACCTTC.

V and J are TRBV7-2 and TRBJ2-5; D is perhaps TRBD1 (7 bases). Trimming removed 1 base from V and 3 bases from J, with 12 bases in between. The CDR3 runs to 15 residues. CDR1 SGHTA and CDR2 FQGNSA come from the germline V gene. The CDR3 protein is CASSLDGRGEETQYF. Here the CDR3 DNA reads TGTGCCAGCAGCTTAGATGGCAGGGGGGAAGAGACCCAGTACTTC.

V is TRBV7-2 and J is TRBJ2-1; 9 nucleotides agree with TRBD1. CDR3 size: 17 residues. Germline V gene sequence: CDR1 SGHTA, CDR2 FQGNSA. The V segment lost 4 bases and the J segment 7 bases; nucleotides outside the gene matches: 14. In nucleotides, the CDR3 is TGTGCCAGCAGCTCTGGGACAGGGAATGGAGGTGGAAATGAGCAGTTCTTC. Encoded protein: CASSSGTGNGGGNEQFF.

This clone was counted between two and nine times. J is TRBJ2-5 and V is TRBV5-1, with D possibly TRBD1 on 6 matching bases. The V gene lost 3 bases and the J gene lost 5 bases, with 14 bases spanning the gap. This CDR3 region has 14 residues. Germline CDR1 reads SGHRS; CDR2 reads YFSETQ. The CDR3 loop reads CASSSGHGDETQYF. The CDR3 DNA is TGCGCCAGCAGCTCGGGACACGGGGATGAGACCCAGTACTTC. Variable domain in full (rest from reference TRBV5-1 and TRBJ2-5): KAGVTQTPRYLIKTRGQQVTLSCSPISGHRSVSWYQQTPGQGLQFLFEYFSETQRNKGNFPGRFSGRQFSNSRSEMNVSTLELGDSALYLCASSSGHGDETQYFGPGTRLLVL.

The V call is TRBV5-6, the J call TRBJ1-1; weak D call: TRBD1 (5 bases). The V gene's germline CDR1 is SGHDT and CDR2 YYEEEE. CDR3 length equals 17 residues. The V end was cut by 4 bases, the J end by 0 bases, with 19 bases between. CDR3: CASSPPPQGPMNTEAFF. In DNA, the CDR3 is TGTGCCAGCAGCCCCCCCCCTCAGGGCCCTATGAACACTGAAGCTTTCTTT. The complete variable domain, with remaining parts taken from reference TRBV5-6 and TRBJ1-1, reads DAGVTQSPTHLIKTRGQQVTLRCSPKSGHDTVSWYQQALGQGPQFIFQYYEEEERQRGNFPDRFSGHQFPNYSSELNVNALLLGDSALYLCASSPPPQGPMNTEAFFGQGTRLTVV.

The chain recombines TRBV18 with TRBJ1-6; D is perhaps TRBD1 (6 bases). The V end lost 4 bases, the J end lost 6 bases, and 13 bases lay between the germline ends. Germline loops: CDR1 KGHSH, CDR2 LQKENI. The CDR3 spans 15 residues. The CDR3 is CASSREQGGNSPLHF. The CDR3 DNA is TGTGCCAGCTCACGCGAACAGGGCGGTAATTCACCCCTCCACTTT.

J is TRBJ2-3 and V is TRBV3-1 (or the pseudogene TRBV3-2); a weak D match, TRBD1 (6 bases). V was shortened by 2 bases and J by 0 bases, with 12 bases between the two germline ends. The CDR3 runs to 16 residues. The germline V gene has CDR1 LGHDT and CDR2 YNNKEL (reference sequence). The CDR3 loop is CASSQNQGLSTDTQYF. The CDR3 nucleotides read TGTGCCAGCAGCCAAAACCAGGGGTTGAGCACAGATACGCAGTATTTT.

The rearrangement joins TRBV28 to TRBJ2-3; 10 bases align to TRBD2. The CDR3 has 17 residues. Germline assignment: CDR1 MDHEN and CDR2 SYDVKM. Trimming at V came to 5 bases and at J to 5 bases, leaving 13 bases not matched to a gene. The CDR3 DNA reads as TGTGCCAGCAGTCCCCGGAGCGGGGGGGCCGGGGGAGATACGCAGTATTTT. Its protein product is CASSPRSGGAGGDTQYF. Full variable domain (outside the CDR3, taken from reference TRBV28 and TRBJ2-3): DVKVTQSSRYLVKRTGEKVFLECVQDMDHENMFWYRQDPGLGLRLIYFSYDVKMKEKGDIPEGYSVSREKKERFSLILESASTNQTSMYLCASSPRSGGAGGDTQYFGPGTRLTVL.

The chain combines TRBV7-8 with TRBJ1-6, with 8 bases fitting TRBD1. Trimming removed 5 bases from V and 10 bases from J; junction bases left unmatched: 10. Germline values: CDR1 SGHVS, CDR2 FQNEAQ. The CDR3 is 15 amino acids. For the CDR3, the DNA is TGTGCCAGCAGCGTGACAGGGGTATCGTGGTCACCCCTCCACTTT. Protein sequence: CASSVTGVSWSPLHF.

This clone was detected once. The gene calls are TRBV27 and TRBJ1-2, with 8 bases that match TRBD1. V was clipped by 4 bases and J by 6 bases; unmatched bases: 4. Germline CDR1 reads MNHEY; CDR2 reads SMNVEV (reference sequence). The CDR3 has 13 residues. The CDR3 DNA follows: TGTGCCAGCAGTTCAGGACAGGGTAATGGCTACACCTTC. Protein sequence: CASSSGQGNGYTF.

V is TRBV7-9 and J is TRBJ2-7; unclear D gene. Trimming pared 0 bases from V and 4 bases from J, leaving 13 bases between. This CDR3 has 15 amino acids. Per germline, CDR1 SEHNR and CDR2 FQNEAQ (reference sequence). The CDR3 loop reads CASSLAAKSWYEQYF. The CDR3 nucleotides are TGTGCCAGCAGCTTAGCGGCCAAGTCCTGGTACGAGCAGTACTTC.

This clone was seen just once. The genes are TRBV4-1 and TRBJ1-6; D uncertain. CDR1 is MGHRA, CDR2 YSYEKL, per germline. Trimming removed 4 bases at V and 11 bases at J, with 15 bases between. CDR3 length: 14 residues. CDR3 sequence reads: CASSPVVFVTPLHF. Written as DNA, the CDR3 is TGCGCCAGCAGCCCCGTTGTATTCGTAACACCCCTCCACTTT.

This clone was counted a few times. CDR3: CATSEGGINQPQHF. The CDR3 DNA reads TGTGCCACCAGTGAGGGGGGGATCAATCAGCCCCAGCATTTT. The gene calls are TRBV24-1 and TRBJ1-5; TRBD1 is a possible D gene (5 bases). This CDR3 is built from 14 residues. Trimming removed 4 bases at V and 3 bases at J, with 9 bases between. Germline loops: CDR1 KGHDR, CDR2 SFDVKD.

The J gene is TRBJ2-3, the V gene TRBV5-1; 8 bases fit TRBD1. The CDR3 spans 16 residues. Germline CDR1 SGHRS, CDR2 YFSETQ. V was clipped by 4 bases and J by 0 bases; unmatched bases: 7. The CDR3 coding sequence is TGCGCCAGCAGCATTGGACAGGGTTCTAGCACAGATACGCAGTATTTT. This sequence encodes CASSIGQGSSTDTQYF.

This chain joins TRBV7-9 and TRBJ1-1; unclear D gene. CDR1 is SEHNR, CDR2 FQNEAQ, per germline (reference sequence). V dropped 1 base and J dropped 2 bases, with 8 bases sitting between them. The CDR3 is 14 amino acids. The chain's CDR3 is CASSLERGNTEAFF. The CDR3 region has the DNA TGTGCCAGCAGCTTAGAACGAGGCAACACTGAAGCTTTCTTT.

This clone occurred a few times. The chain is built from TRBV6-2 or TRBV6-3 and TRBJ2-1; TRBD1 matches 9 bases. The V and J ends lost 0 bases and 2 bases, in that order; junction bases with no gene match: 11. The germline gives CDR1 MNHEY, CDR2 SVGEGT. The CDR3 consists of 19 residues. The CDR3 loop is CASSYSSPKQGAPYNEQFF. CDR3 DNA: TGTGCCAGCAGTTACTCGTCCCCGAAACAGGGGGCCCCCTACAATGAGCAGTTCTTC.

The rearrangement uses TRBV19 and TRBJ2-1; no reliable D call. The CDR3 extends over 14 amino acids. Between the trimmed V and J ends, which lost 7 bases and 1 base, there was a span of 11 bases. The V gene's germline CDR1 is LNHDA and CDR2 SQIVND (reference sequence). CDR3 amino acids: CASKVTLSYNEQFF. CDR3 nucleotide sequence: TGTGCCAGTAAGGTGACTCTTTCCTACAATGAGCAGTTCTTC.